What follows is one T cell receptor beta chain and its context. This specimen belongs to a study of blood T cell repertoires in COVID-19. Whole-study context: PBMCs, B-cell-depleted T cells, or T cells provided the cDNA or gDNA that made up the material.

This table comes from immunoSEQ multiplex PCR, and its TCRdb copy is limited to in-frame clones, with some not included. Here the sample spans approximately 46,000 clones, around 82% being singletons. The germline CDR1 and CDR2 sequences are KGHSH and LQKENI. Trimming took 8 bases from V and 15 from J, leaving 23 bases between them. The CDR3 is 13 residues long. This TCR derives from a woman aged 70-85 years with acute or convalescent COVID-19. Sequenced sample: peripheral blood. V and J are TRBV18 and TRBJ2-1; D is unclear. The CDR3 loop reads CASTTRVTPMAFF. DNA of the CDR3: TGTGCCAGCACTACACGCGTCACCCCCATGGCGTTCTTC.